One sample yielded the 3 T cell receptor beta chains listed below, sequenced in a study of blood T cell repertoires in COVID-19. Libraries were prepared by immunoSEQ multiplex PCR; TCRdb keeps only in-frame clonotypes and omits some of them. This table has a few hundred thousand clones, approximately 85% appearing once. Sequenced input: PBMCs or T cells enriched from blood (not recorded which). The receptors stem from a man in his thirties or forties who had recovered from COVID-19.

The J gene is TRBJ1-1, the V gene TRBV5-1; D ambiguous. This CDR3 contains 15 residues. From germline, CDR1 is SGHRS and CDR2 YFSETQ. V was clipped by 1 base and J by 1 base, with 11 bases between them. CDR3 DNA: TGCGCCAGCAGCTTGATTTCGGCGGGGAACACTGAAGCTTTCTTT. It specifies CASSLISAGNTEAFF.

J is TRBJ1-2 and V is TRBV5-4; 12 bases align to TRBD1. CDR3 length: 15 residues. From germline, CDR1 is SGHNT and CDR2 YYREEE (reference sequence). J gave up 7 bases and V 4 bases, and 8 bases lay outside the gene matches. The CDR3 nucleotides read TGTGCCAGCAGCGACGGGGACAGGGGGCATATTGGCTACACCTTC. This codes for CASSDGDRGHIGYTF.

The chain has TRBV6-4 and TRBJ2-3, with 8 bases that match TRBD2. The CDR3 has 16 amino acids. V was pared by 5 bases and J by 2 bases, with 9 bases of the junction left unmatched. The germline V gene encodes CDR1 MRHNA and CDR2 SNTAGT. The chain's CDR3 is CASSQRGPSFTDTQYF. In DNA form, the CDR3 reads TGTGCCAGCAGTCAGCGGGGGCCCTCTTTCACAGATACGCAGTATTTT.